These 23 T cell receptor beta chains were all obtained from the same sample, sequenced in a study of shared clonotypes between healthy human individuals. TCRdb keeps only in-frame clones here, not all; method: immunoSEQ multiplex PCR. The sample consists of around 1,900,000 clones, about 94% of them appearing once. The naive CD8 subset, CD45RO-negative cells positively selected for CCR7, excluded terminally differentiated effector memory CD45RA+ cells. What was sequenced was naive CD8+ T cells from PBMCs. These receptors all come from a man aged 18 to 30 in good health. Some clones in this sample may be carry-over from other donors' samples.

The J gene is TRBJ1-1, the V gene TRBV9; no firm D call. This CDR3 has 15 residues. With 0 bases removed from V and 4 bases from J, the gap between germline ends came to 13 bases. Per germline, CDR1 SGDLS and CDR2 YYNGEE. CDR3 bases: TGTGCCAGCAGCGTAGCTGCGGCTTCGGGCACTGAAGCTTTCTTT. Its protein is CASSVAAASGTEAFF.

The chain couples TRBV9 to TRBJ2-2, with a tentative D call TRBD1 (5 bases). This CDR3 comprises 14 residues. Looked up from germline, CDR1 is SGDLS and CDR2 is YYNGEE. V was pared by 2 bases and J by 3 bases, with 8 bases between. CDR3 region: CASSVDSYTGELFF. The CDR3 nucleotides are TGTGCCAGCAGCGTCGACAGCTACACCGGGGAGCTGTTTTTT.

CDR3 region: CASSQEGGFQETQYF. CDR3 sequence (DNA): TGCGCCAGCAGCCAAGAAGGAGGGTTCCAAGAGACCCAGTACTTC. The chain recombines TRBV4-1 with TRBJ2-5; D possibly corresponds to TRBD2 (6 bases). V shed 0 bases and J shed 1 base, with 9 bases lying between them. Per germline, CDR1 MGHRA and CDR2 YSYEKL. The CDR3 totals 15 residues.

The chain is built from TRBV7-6 and TRBJ2-1; TRBD2 matches 7 bases. Germline values: CDR1 SGHVS, CDR2 FNYEAQ. This CDR3 is 16 amino acids long. V lost 2 bases and J lost 4; bases outside the gene matches: 8. The CDR3 DNA follows: TGTGCCAGCAGCTTACAAGCGGGATCATGGTACAATGAGCAGTTCTTC. This encodes CASSLQAGSWYNEQFF.

V and J are TRBV6-5 and TRBJ2-7; 9 bases match TRBD2. Germline CDR1 is MNHEY and CDR2 is SVGAGI. The CDR3 has 15 amino acids. Losses at the gene ends were 2 bases for V and 3 bases for J; bases not matched to a gene: 5. CDR3 in amino acids: CASSYEGSGSYEQYF. The CDR3 nucleotides read TGTGCCAGCAGTTACGAGGGTAGCGGGAGCTACGAGCAGTACTTC.

This clone was found once. The chain combines TRBV9 with TRBJ2-1; perhaps TRBD2 as D (5 bases). The V end was cut by 0 bases, the J end by 9 bases, with 13 bases between. Germline V gene data show CDR1 as SGDLS and CDR2 as YYNGEE. This CDR3 is 14 amino acids long. The CDR3 spells CASSVVPGSPEQFF. For the CDR3, the DNA is TGTGCCAGCAGCGTAGTTCCGGGGAGCCCTGAGCAGTTCTTC.

This chain uses TRBV12-5 with TRBJ1-1; D is perhaps TRBD1 (6 bases). The V and J ends lost 1 base and 5 bases respectively, with 8 bases between them. The CDR3 length is 13 residues. Germline V gene data show CDR1 as LGHNT and CDR2 as FRNRAP. CDR3 sequence: CASGLDTGTEAFF. The CDR3 nucleotides are TGTGCTAGTGGTTTGGACACAGGGACTGAAGCTTTCTTT.

V is TRBV6-1 and J is TRBJ1-1, with 8 positions matching TRBD1. This CDR3 contains 13 residues. The ends lost 3 bases at V and 6 bases at J; junction bases unmatched: 3. The germline V gene encodes CDR1 MNHNS and CDR2 SASEGT. CDR3 in amino acids: CASSELRGPEAFF. The CDR3 nucleotides read TGTGCCAGCAGTGAGCTCAGGGGGCCTGAAGCTTTCTTT.

This chain joins TRBV7-8 and TRBJ1-1, with TRBD1 identical over 11 bases. The CDR3 is made up of 16 amino acids. Germline V CDR1 and CDR2: SGHVS, FQNEAQ. Unmatched junction bases numbered 10, after V lost 5 bases and J lost 5 bases. The CDR3 here is CASSPRTGGAGTEAFF. CDR3 in DNA: TGTGCCAGCAGCCCGAGGACAGGGGGCGCCGGGACTGAAGCTTTCTTT.

The CDR3 coding sequence is TGTGCCAGCAGTTCCGGTGGGTTGGGCTATGGCTACACCTTC. This sequence encodes CASSSGGLGYGYTF. The V and J genes are TRBV27 and TRBJ1-2, with unresolved D. CDR1 MNHEY and CDR2 SMNVEV come from the germline V gene (reference sequence). Trimming left V 4 bases short and J 4 bases short, with 13 bases between. The CDR3 sequence is 14 residues long.

J is TRBJ2-7 and V is TRBV5-4, with TRBD1 matching 7 bases. Germline CDR1 reads SGHNT; CDR2 reads YYREEE (reference sequence). The CDR3 runs to 15 residues. With 4 bases clipped from V and 2 bases from J, the junction kept 9 bases outside the gene matches. CDR3 in amino acids: CASSPSTGQTYEQYF. The CDR3 DNA is TGTGCCAGCAGCCCGAGTACGGGACAGACCTACGAGCAGTACTTC.

CDR3 protein: CAISAPGQGPQSYTF. DNA for the CDR3: TGTGCCATCAGTGCACCGGGACAGGGGCCTCAAAGCTACACCTTC. The chain joins TRBV10-3 to TRBJ1-2; TRBD1 aligns across 10 bases. The CDR3 totals 15 residues. V dropped 4 bases and J dropped 9; count of bases not matched to a gene: 11. Germline V lookup: CDR1 ENHRY, CDR2 SYGVKD.

The chain links TRBV5-5 to TRBJ2-7; TRBD1 might be the D (5 bases). This CDR3 region has 13 residues. Trimming cost V 4 bases and J 5 bases, with 13 bases left between them. CDR1 is SGHKS and CDR2 is YYEKEE in the germline V gene (reference sequence). The CDR3 loop is CASSRADTNEQYF. CDR3 DNA sequence: TGTGCCAGCAGCCGCGCGGACACTAACGAGCAGTACTTC.

This clone was seen a single time. This chain links TRBV28 with TRBJ2-7, with a possible D match to TRBD2 (5 bases). V shed 4 bases and J shed 4 bases, with 11 bases lying between them. CDR1 is MDHEN and CDR2 is SYDVKM in the germline V gene. The CDR3 loop spans 13 amino acids. CDR3 residues: CASSWRSRYEQYF. CDR3 in DNA: TGTGCCAGCAGTTGGAGGTCCCGGTACGAGCAGTACTTC.

CDR3 bases: TGCGCCAGCAGCCAAGATTCAGTTCTCGCCAATGAGCAGTTCTTC. Residues: CASSQDSVLANEQFF. The rearrangement uses TRBV4-3 and TRBJ2-1; D not certain. Germline V gives CDR1 LGHNA, CDR2 YSLEER. The V and J ends lost 0 bases and 6 bases respectively, with 12 bases between them. The CDR3 runs to 15 residues.

V usage is TRBV27 and J usage is TRBJ1-3; no reliable D call. Germline CDR1 MNHEY, CDR2 SMNVEV (reference sequence). V was shortened by 5 bases and J by 4 bases, with 12 bases between the two germline ends. The CDR3 length is 14 residues. The CDR3 sequence: CASSPQTGGNTIYF. CDR3 nucleotide sequence: TGTGCCAGCAGTCCTCAGACGGGGGGAAACACCATATATTTT.

CDR3 in amino acids: CASSIPRTGDPDTQYF. Here the CDR3 DNA reads TGTGCCAGCAGCATCCCCAGGACAGGGGATCCAGATACGCAGTATTTT. This sequence joins TRBV9 and TRBJ2-3, with 9 bases fitting TRBD1. V was clipped by 4 bases and J by 4 bases; unmatched bases: 10. Germline lookup yields CDR1 SGDLS and CDR2 YYNGEE. The CDR3 contains 16 residues.

Worth noting for this clone: The same CDR3 can be traced to other DNA sequences in this sample. V gene TRBV7-9 combines with J gene TRBJ1-3; D is undetermined. Looked up from germline, CDR1 is SEHNR and CDR2 is FQNEAQ (reference sequence). The CDR3 extends over 14 amino acids. The V end lost 1 base, the J end lost 2 bases, and 6 bases lay between the germline ends. CDR3 nucleotides: TGTGCCAGCAGCTTAGTCGGCCCTGGAAACACCATATATTTT. Its protein product is CASSLVGPGNTIYF.

The gene calls are TRBV7-2 and TRBJ1-2; perhaps TRBD1 as D (5 bases). From germline, CDR1 is SGHTA and CDR2 FQGNSA. The CDR3 is 15 residues long. Trimming cost V 5 bases and J 4 bases, with 17 bases left between them. The CDR3 region has the DNA TGTGCCAGCAGCACCATCGAGGGGTTGGTCTATGGCTACACCTTC. Amino acid sequence: CASSTIEGLVYGYTF.

This rearrangement joins TRBV15 to TRBJ1-2; no firm D call. Germline V gives CDR1 LNHNV, CDR2 YYDKDF (reference sequence). CDR3 size: 15 residues. Trimming pared 2 bases from V and 4 bases from J, leaving 14 bases between. The CDR3 coding sequence is TGTGCCACCAGCAGACCACCCCAAAGCGGCTATGGCTACACCTTC. It codes for CATSRPPQSGYGYTF.

V gene TRBV27 combines with J gene TRBJ2-7; 7 positions agree with TRBD1. The CDR3 length is 12 residues. V lost 5 bases, J lost 7 bases, and 5 bases stayed unmatched. Germline CDR1 MNHEY, CDR2 SMNVEV (reference sequence). CDR3 sequence: CASSLDRTEQYF. CDR3 bases: TGTGCCAGCAGTCTGGACAGGACTGAGCAGTACTTC.

The V and J genes are TRBV28 and TRBJ1-1; D unresolved. This CDR3 is built from 12 residues. CDR1 is MDHEN and CDR2 is SYDVKM in the germline V gene. Trimming pared 5 bases from V and 2 bases from J, leaving 6 bases between. The CDR3 nucleotides are TGTGCCAGCAGTCCGGCTAACACTGAAGCTTTCTTT. Its protein is CASSPANTEAFF.

The chain is built from TRBV5-1 and TRBJ1-1; possibly TRBD1 for D (6 bases). The CDR3 has 14 residues. Germline V gene sequence: CDR1 SGHRS, CDR2 YFSETQ. The V and J ends lost 4 bases and 1 base respectively, with 11 bases between them. CDR3 amino acids: CASSQNRANTEAFF. The CDR3 nucleotides are TGCGCCAGCAGCCAAAACAGGGCGAACACTGAAGCTTTCTTT.